These 21 T cell receptor beta chains were sequenced from one sample in a study of T-cell memory formation after mild COVID-19. TCRdb independently ran MiXCR on the 5' RACE reads; one entry per CDR3 protein. The data show 360,000 or so distinct CDR3 sequences, around 27% seen once. The sequenced sample consisted of PBMCs or a T cell subset sorted from them (not recorded which). These receptors originate from an adult woman who had mild COVID-19 (a few samples of this study predate the infection). Cell type and time point are not known.

CDR3 loop: CASSPPVRGYTDTQYF. CDR3 nucleotides: TGCGCCAGCAGCCCCCCGGTGCGGGGGTACACAGATACGCAGTATTTT. This rearrangement joins TRBV5-1 to TRBJ2-3; 7 nucleotides match TRBD2. V dropped 4 bases and J dropped 2; count of bases not matched to a gene: 10. This CDR3 has 16 amino acids. Germline V gene lookup returns CDR1 SGHRS and CDR2 YFSETQ. Looking up the rest from reference TRBV5-1 and TRBJ2-3 gives the full variable domain: KAGVTQTPRYLIKTRGQQVTLSCSPISGHRSVSWYQQTPGQGLQFLFEYFSETQRNKGNFPGRFSGRQFSNSRSEMNVSTLELGDSALYLCASSPPVRGYTDTQYFGPGTRLTVL.

In DNA, the CDR3 is TGTGCCAGCAGCTTAGGTGTAGTCGGGGAGCTGTTTTTT. Translating it yields CASSLGVVGELFF. V is TRBV7-2 and J is TRBJ2-2; D gene ambiguous. Germline-derived CDR1 and CDR2 are SGHTA and FQGNSA. The CDR3 is 13 amino acids. Trimming removed 1 base from V and 7 bases from J, with 7 bases in between. Full variable domain (remainder filled in from reference TRBV7-2 and TRBJ2-2): GAGVSQSPSNKVTEKGKDVELRCDPISGHTALYWYRQSLGQGLEFLIYFQGNSAPDKSGLPSDRFSAERTGGSVSTLTIQRTQQEDSAVYLCASSLGVVGELFFGEGSRLTVL.

This clonotype came up a few times. This chain connects TRBV7-9 to TRBJ2-2; possibly TRBD1 or TRBD2 for D (6 bases each). The germline V and J ends were trimmed by 1 base and 6 bases, with 15 bases remaining between them. This CDR3 is 16 amino acids long. CDR1 SEHNR and CDR2 FQNEAQ come from the germline V gene (reference sequence). CDR3 bases: TGTGCCAGCAGCTTAGGCCGGGGGCTTATAGCCGGGGAGCTGTTTTTT. This sequence encodes CASSLGRGLIAGELFF.

The chain employs TRBV13 and TRBJ2-3; a possible D gene is TRBD2 (6 bases). The CDR3 has 18 residues. V was clipped by 4 bases and J by 0 bases, with 20 bases between them. Germline V gene sequence: CDR1 PRHDT, CDR2 FYEKMQ (reference sequence). CDR3 nucleotides: TGTGCCAGCAGCTCGCCACGGGGACTGTACCCTAGCACAGATACGCAGTATTTT. Its translation: CASSSPRGLYPSTDTQYF.

This clonotype was seen a handful of times. CDR3 in DNA: TGTGCCAGCAGCTTTTCCCCAGCGGGAGAACCGTACAATGAGCAGTTCTTC. Its protein product is CASSFSPAGEPYNEQFF. The chain couples TRBV7-8 to TRBJ2-1; 8 bases are a match to TRBD2. The V gene end was trimmed by 3 bases and the J gene end by 4 bases; junction bases not matched to a gene: 11. This CDR3 is 17 amino acids long. Germline-derived CDR1 and CDR2 are SGHVS and FQNEAQ.

In this sample, this clonotype turned up many times. The J gene is TRBJ1-6, the V gene TRBV12-3 or TRBV12-4; 11 bases line up with TRBD1. The CDR3 length is 15 residues. V gave up 6 bases and J gave up 8 bases; unmatched junction bases: 6. The CDR3 loop is CASRLRGQGDSPLHF. The CDR3 DNA follows: TGTGCCAGCAGACTACGGGGACAGGGGGATTCACCCCTCCACTTT.

V gene TRBV10-3 combines with J gene TRBJ1-1, with D possibly matching TRBD1 (5 bases). The germline V and J ends were trimmed by 2 bases and 3 bases, with 16 bases remaining between them. This CDR3 contains 16 residues. Germline assignment: CDR1 ENHRY and CDR2 SYGVKD. The CDR3 bases are TGTGCCATCAGTGAGAGACTCGGCCGAGGGGACACTGAAGCTTTCTTT. It specifies CAISERLGRGDTEAFF.

DNA of the CDR3: TGTGCCTGGAGTCGACTAGCGGGAGTGTTCACAGATACGCAGTATTTT. This sequence encodes CAWSRLAGVFTDTQYF. V and J are TRBV30 and TRBJ2-3, with 12 bases lining up with TRBD2. The CDR3 totals 16 residues. V lost 2 bases to trimming and J lost 2 bases; unmatched junction nucleotides: 5. The germline V gene has CDR1 GTSNPN and CDR2 SVGIG (reference sequence). Full variable domain (remainder filled in from reference TRBV30 and TRBJ2-3): SQTIHQWPATLVQPVGSPLSLECTVEGTSNPNLYWYRQAAGRGLQLLFYSVGIGQISSEVPQNLSASRPQDRQFILSSKKLLLSDSGFYLCAWSRLAGVFTDTQYFGPGTRLTVL.

In this sample, this clonotype turned up many times. The chain links TRBV20-1 to TRBJ2-1, with a possible D match to TRBD2 (6 bases). Germline loops: CDR1 DFQATT, CDR2 SNEGSKA (reference sequence). Trimming cost V 6 bases and J 2 bases, with 20 bases left between them. This CDR3 is built from 16 residues. CDR3 sequence (DNA): TGCAGTGCCCAAACCCCGAGCGGGTCAACCTACAATGAGCAGTTCTTC. Its translation is CSAQTPSGSTYNEQFF.

This clonotype has a handful of counts. The rearrangement joins TRBV15 to TRBJ1-1; D is unclear. This CDR3 region has 15 residues. Trimming removed 0 bases at V and 4 bases at J, with 12 bases between. The germline gives CDR1 LNHNV, CDR2 YYDKDF (reference sequence). The CDR3 is CATSRDPAIGTEAFF. CDR3 nucleotides: TGTGCCACCAGCAGAGATCCGGCGATCGGCACTGAAGCTTTCTTT.

The rearrangement uses TRBV5-5 and TRBJ1-1; 8 bases match TRBD1. Germline CDR1 SGHKS, CDR2 YYEKEE (reference sequence). This CDR3 region has 13 residues. The trim removed 1 base at V and 6 bases at J, leaving 2 bases unmatched. The CDR3 region is CASSLWTGPEAFF. Here the CDR3 DNA reads TGTGCCAGCAGCTTGTGGACAGGGCCTGAAGCTTTCTTT.

Written as DNA, the CDR3 is TGTGCCAGCAGACTTGGGACAGCCTCTAACTATGGCTACACCTTC. It is translated as CASRLGTASNYGYTF. The rearrangement uses TRBV12-3 or TRBV12-4 and TRBJ1-2; TRBD1 agrees at 7 bases. V shed 6 bases and J 0 bases; nucleotides not matched to a gene: 7. The CDR3 extends over 15 amino acids.

The count of this clonotype is one. This sequence joins TRBV5-1 and TRBJ1-3; D remains unclear. Trimming shortened V by 0 bases and J by 0 bases, and 10 bases separated the two germline ends. Germline lookup yields CDR1 SGHRS and CDR2 YFSETQ. This CDR3 has 16 residues. The CDR3 bases are TGCGCCAGCAGCTTGGGGTCAGCGTTCTCTGGAAACACCATATATTTT. Its translation is CASSLGSAFSGNTIYF.

This clonotype came up once. Germline is not matched at one junction end, which may reflect a read error. The chain recombines TRBV12-3 or TRBV12-4 with TRBJ2-5, with D maybe TRBD1 (5 bases). This CDR3 contains 14 residues. In nucleotides, the CDR3 is TGTTCCAGCAGTTTTGGGCAGGGCAGAGAGACCCAGTACTTC. The encoded protein is CSSSFGQGRETQYF.

This clonotype was counted only a few times. The chain uses TRBV9 and TRBJ2-1, with a possible D match to TRBD1 (7 bases). The germline gives CDR1 SGDLS, CDR2 YYNGEE. CDR3 length: 13 amino acids. Trimming removed 4 bases at V and 8 bases at J, with 13 bases between. The CDR3 spells CASSSGGGHEQFF. Written as DNA, the CDR3 is TGTGCCAGCAGCTCAGGAGGGGGCCATGAGCAGTTCTTC.

The genes are TRBV10-3 and TRBJ2-3; D is possibly TRBD1 (5 bases). Germline CDR1 ENHRY, CDR2 SYGVKD. V gave up 0 bases and J gave up 0 bases, with 7 bases separating them. The CDR3 has 15 residues. The CDR3 loop reads CAISESGVSTDTQYF. CDR3 sequence (DNA): TGTGCCATCAGTGAGTCAGGGGTTAGCACAGATACGCAGTATTTT.

The chain links TRBV27 to TRBJ2-1; 11 nucleotides align to TRBD1. With V trimmed by 6 bases and J by 10 bases, 5 bases remained unmatched. CDR1 MNHEY and CDR2 SMNVEV come from the germline V gene (reference sequence). The CDR3 runs to 13 residues. CDR3 sequence (DNA): TGTGCCAGCAGGCGGACAGGGGGCATCGAGCAGTTCTTC. This codes for CASRRTGGIEQFF.

The chain joins TRBV29-1 to TRBJ2-3; 7 nucleotides match TRBD1. CDR1 is SQVTM and CDR2 is ANQGSEA in the germline V gene. V was clipped by 7 bases and J by 2 bases; unmatched bases: 12. This CDR3 contains 15 residues. Written as DNA, the CDR3 is TGCAGCGCCCAAACCGCGACAGGGTTCACAGATACGCAGTATTTT. Protein product: CSAQTATGFTDTQYF.

The chain joins TRBV24-1 to TRBJ1-2; 9 nucleotides agree with TRBD1. CDR1 KGHDR and CDR2 SFDVKD come from the germline V gene. CDR3 length equals 15 residues. V lost 4 bases to trimming and J lost 2 bases; unmatched junction nucleotides: 4. The CDR3 sequence: CATSDRTGANYGYTF. The CDR3 coding sequence is TGTGCCACCAGTGACCGGACAGGGGCGAACTATGGCTACACCTTC.

The sample holds a few counts of this clonotype. The genes are TRBV14 and TRBJ2-5; D assignment may be TRBD1 or TRBD2 (6 bases each). CDR1 and CDR2 from the germline V gene are SGHDN and FVKESK. The CDR3 has 14 residues. Trimming stripped 2 bases from V and 4 bases from J, with 11 bases between. The CDR3 DNA is TGTGCCAGCAGCCAAATCGGGGGCGGAGAGACCCAGTACTTC. Its translation: CASSQIGGGETQYF.

The CDR3 nucleotides read TGTGCCAGCAGCTTAGCAGGGGGCGAGAATCAGCCCCAGCATTTT. Encoded protein: CASSLAGGENQPQHF. This chain connects TRBV7-9 to TRBJ1-5; TRBD1 matches 7 bases. The CDR3 length is 15 residues. Losses at the gene ends were 0 bases for V and 4 bases for J; bases not matched to a gene: 3. Germline assignment: CDR1 SEHNR and CDR2 FQNEAQ (reference sequence).